A selection of T cell receptor beta chains follows, all from one sample in a study of brain T cells in children with intractable seizures. The assay was immunoSEQ multiplex PCR, and TCRdb's table has in-frame clones only and misses some. Of hundreds of thousands of clones listed, over 90% are singletons. This sample comprised peripheral blood, obtained roughly 5 months after surgery. The receptors come from a boy less than two years old with tuberous sclerosis and intractable seizures. The CDR3 runs from the conserved cysteine through the conserved F or W. Fields, in order: J gene, V gene, clone size, D gene, CDR3 DNA, CDR3 protein. D genes are given only for firm matches. Only part of the rows carry a size: once, few, many, or a class if the clone is expanded.

TRBJ2-1 | TRBV5-6 | . | TRBD2 | TGTGCCAGCAGCTTGGGATTTCAAGCGGGAGGGGGTGAGCAGTTCTTC | CASSLGFQAGGGEQFF
TRBJ2-1 | TRBV11-3 | . | . | TGTGCCAGCAGCTTTTTCTCCTACAATGAGCAGTTCTTC | CASSFFSYNEQFF
TRBJ2-1 | TRBV6-5 | . | TRBD1 | TGTGCCAGCAGTAGGACAGGGGGTTACAATGAGCAGTTCTTC | CASSRTGGYNEQFF
TRBJ2-3 | TRBV3-1/TRBV3-2 | few | . | TGTGCCAGCCAAAAAGCCAGGGGCGCCTCAGATACGCAGTATTTT | CASQKARGASDTQYF
TRBJ2-3 | TRBV5-1 | . | TRBD2 | TGCGCCAGCAGCTTGAGCCGGGGGGGCACAGATACGCAGTATTTT | CASSLSRGGTDTQYF
TRBJ2-1 | TRBV7-9 | . | . | TGTGCCAGCAGCCCACGGGCTAGCTGGGATGAGCAGTTCTTC | CASSPRASWDEQFF
TRBJ2-1 | TRBV6-5 | . | . | TGTGCCAGCCTGTCCGTGTCGGCGTCCCATAAGCAGTTCTTC | CASLSVSASHKQFF
TRBJ2-3 | TRBV2 | . | . | TGTGCCAGCCTGGCCGACGCAGATACGCAGTATTTT | CASLADADTQYF
TRBJ2-7 | TRBV28 | . | . | TGTGCCAGCAGGGGGGTCCTTGGGGCCACCTTTTCGAAGCAGTACTTC | CASRGVLGATFSKQYF
TRBJ2-2 | TRBV4-1 | . | TRBD2 | TGCGCCAGCAGCCGCGGGACTAGCGGGACGAACACCGGGGAGCTGTTTTTT | CASSRGTSGTNTGELFF
TRBJ1-2 | TRBV5-1 | . | . | TGCGCCAGCAGCACCTCCGGGGTTAACTATGGCTACACCTTC | CASSTSGVNYGYTF
TRBJ2-3 | TRBV25-1 | . | . | TGTGCCAGCAGTGAATATGGGGCCACAGATACGCAGTATTTT | CASSEYGATDTQYF
TRBJ2-7 | TRBV9 | . | . | TGTGCCAGCAGCGTAGCCCCAGGGAGCTCCTACGAGCAGTACTTC | CASSVAPGSSYEQYF
TRBJ2-7 | TRBV5-1 | . | TRBD2 | TGCGCCAGCAGCTTGGAGGGACTAGCGGGGGGGTTGGAGCAGTACTTC | CASSLEGLAGGLEQYF
TRBJ2-7 | TRBV9 | . | TRBD2 | TGTGCCAGCAGCGCTAGCGGGAGGAACGAGCAGTACTTC | CASSASGRNEQYF
TRBJ2-7 | TRBV3-1/TRBV3-2 | . | . | TGTGCCAGCAGCCAAGATCGAGCTTACTACGAGCAGTACTTC | CASSQDRAYYEQYF
TRBJ2-7 | TRBV13 | . | . | TGTGCCAGCAGCTCGCGCTTAACAGGGTACGACGAGCAGTACTTC | CASSSRLTGYDEQYF
TRBJ2-1 | TRBV6-2/TRBV6-3 | . | . | TGTGCCAGCAGTTATCTCGGCGGGTTGCATGAGCAGTTCTTC | CASSYLGGLHEQFF
TRBJ2-5 | TRBV19 | . | . | TGTGCCAGTAGTATAGCGGGAGTGAGGGAGACCCAGTACTTC | CASSIAGVRETQYF
TRBJ1-1 | TRBV6-2/TRBV6-3 | . | . | TGTGCCAGCAGTTATGGCCTGGGCCGGAACACTGAAGCTTTCTTT | CASSYGLGRNTEAFF
TRBJ2-1 | TRBV28 | . | . | TGTGCCAGCCGCCGAGCCATTGGGTATGAGCAGTTCTTC | CASRRAIGYEQFF
TRBJ2-1 | TRBV6-6 | . | TRBD2 | TGTGCCAGCAGTTCGGGGACTAGCGGGAGTGATGAGCAGTTCTTC | CASSSGTSGSDEQFF
TRBJ1-1 | TRBV6-5 | . | . | TGTGCCAGCAGTTACACTACAGGGCGGGGCACTGAAGCTTTCTTT | CASSYTTGRGTEAFF
TRBJ2-4 | TRBV2 | . | TRBD2 | TGTGCCAGCAGTGAAAGGGCTAGCGGGAGGGCCAACTTAGCTAAAAACATTCAGTACTTC | CASSERASGRANLAKNIQYF
TRBJ2-7 | TRBV3-1/TRBV3-2 | . | . | TGTGCCAGCAGCCGCCCAGGGGTGAGGAGCTCCTACGAGCAGTACTTC | CASSRPGVRSSYEQYF
TRBJ1-2 | TRBV11-2 | . | TRBD1 | TGTGCCAGCAGCTTAGCACAGGGGAATGGCTACACCTTC | CASSLAQGNGYTF
TRBJ1-4 | TRBV15 | . | . | TGTGCCACCAGCAGAGAAGGTGCAACTAATGAAAAACTGTTTTTT | CATSREGATNEKLFF
TRBJ1-1 | TRBV6-5 | once | . | TGTGCCAGCATAAAATTAGCAGAAGCTTTCTTT | CASIKLAEAFF
TRBJ2-1 | TRBV2 | . | TRBD1 | TGTGCCAGCAGTCGGGACAGCTCCTACAATGAGCAGTTCTTC | CASSRDSSYNEQFF
TRBJ2-7 | TRBV3-1/TRBV3-2 | . | . | TGTGCCAGCAGCCAAGGACCGGGGGAGCAGTACTTC | CASSQGPGEQYF
TRBJ2-6 | TRBV11-2 | . | TRBD1 | TGTGCCAGCAGCCTCTACCGGGACAGAGCTGGGGCCAACGTCCTGACTTTC | CASSLYRDRAGANVLTF